These 22 T cell receptor beta chains came from one sample sequenced in a study of T cell changes during pregnancy in multiple sclerosis. Sequenced by immunoSEQ multiplex PCR; TCRdb stores in-frame clones only, minus some. The data show tens of thousands of clones, roughly 91% seen once. Source: CD4+ T cells from peripheral blood mononuclear cells, taken after pregnancy. The receptors derive from a female donor in good health, enrolled as a control in a pregnancy study.

The CDR3 bases are TGTGCCATCAGTGAGGGGGCGCGGGAGCAGTTCTTC. Translation: CAISEGAREQFF. The chain couples TRBV10-3 to TRBJ2-1, with D tentatively TRBD1 (5 bases). The V and J ends lost 2 bases and 10 bases respectively, with 9 bases between them. Per germline, CDR1 ENHRY and CDR2 SYGVKD. The CDR3 is 12 amino acids.

Written as DNA, the CDR3 is TGTGCCAGCAGTCTTCGGGGATCGAACACCGGGGAGCTGTTTTTT. Residues: CASSLRGSNTGELFF. The J gene is TRBJ2-2, the V gene TRBV6-5, with D maybe TRBD2 (5 bases). CDR1 and CDR2 from the germline V gene are MNHEY and SVGAGI. The CDR3 is 15 amino acids. The germline V and J ends were trimmed by 5 bases and 0 bases, with 10 bases remaining between them.

The table lists this clone with a count of one. This sequence joins TRBV7-3 and TRBJ2-5; D remains ambiguous. Germline assignment: CDR1 SGHTA and CDR2 FQGTGA. The length of the CDR3 is 14 residues. The V gene lost 0 bases and the J gene lost 5 bases, with 10 bases spanning the gap. Here the CDR3 reads CASSLTPGRETQYF. CDR3 nucleotides: TGTGCCAGCAGCTTAACTCCGGGTAGGGAGACCCAGTACTTC.

The V and J genes are TRBV11-3 and TRBJ1-1, with 8 bases identical to TRBD1. Per the germline V gene, CDR1 is SGHNT and CDR2 is YENEEA. The CDR3 loop spans 13 amino acids. V lost 5 bases, J lost 12 bases, and 11 bases stayed unmatched. The CDR3 DNA follows: TGTGCCAGCAGCGCGACCCGGACAGGGAGGACTTTCTTT. This encodes CASSATRTGRTFF.

The rearrangement uses TRBV5-4 and TRBJ2-1; 12 nucleotides agree with TRBD2. CDR3 length equals 18 residues. The J segment lost 2 bases and the V segment lost 4 bases, leaving 10 bases of the junction unmatched. Germline loops: CDR1 SGHNT, CDR2 YYREEE (reference sequence). DNA for the CDR3: TGTGCCAGCAGCCTTGGACTAGCGGGGTTGGGGGCCTACAATGAGCAGTTCTTC. This codes for CASSLGLAGLGAYNEQFF.

V gene TRBV9 combines with J gene TRBJ2-1; 8 positions agree with TRBD2. The CDR3 has 15 amino acids. Germline trimming cut 1 base from V and 4 bases from J; bases unmatched to any gene: 4. Germline CDR1 is SGDLS and CDR2 is YYNGEE. The CDR3: CASSVSGGFYNEQFF. DNA for the CDR3: TGTGCCAGCAGCGTATCGGGGGGGTTTTACAATGAGCAGTTCTTC.

The genes are TRBV6-6 and TRBJ1-2, with 9 nucleotides matching TRBD1. The CDR3 covers 16 residues. Germline V gene lookup returns CDR1 MNHNY and CDR2 SVGAGI (reference sequence). V shed 5 bases, J shed 5 bases, and the junction held 12 bases outside the gene matches. DNA of the CDR3: TGTGCCAGCAGTCAGCCGGGACAGGGCGAGGAGTATGGCTACACCTTC. This encodes CASSQPGQGEEYGYTF.

The genes are TRBV5-4 and TRBJ2-5, with 10 bases aligning to TRBD1. Trimming cost V 4 bases and J 5 bases; bases outside gene matches: 5. The CDR3 totals 14 residues. CDR1 and CDR2 (germline): SGHNT, YYREEE (reference sequence). CDR3 residues: CASSRQGAKETQYF. The CDR3 coding sequence is TGTGCCAGCAGCCGACAGGGGGCGAAGGAGACCCAGTACTTC.

The V and J genes are TRBV5-1 and TRBJ2-5; 7 nucleotides agree with TRBD1. Trimming took 4 bases from V and 4 from J; bases not matched to a gene: 7. This CDR3 is built from 14 residues. Looked up from germline, CDR1 is SGHRS and CDR2 is YFSETQ. The CDR3 spells CASSLGTAGETQYF. CDR3 nucleotides: TGCGCCAGCAGCCTAGGGACAGCAGGAGAGACCCAGTACTTC.

The chain's CDR3 is CASSFTGTSGRGEQFF. The CDR3 DNA sequence: TGTGCCAGCAGTTTTACCGGGACTAGCGGGAGAGGTGAGCAGTTCTTC. The genes are TRBV28 and TRBJ2-1, with TRBD2 matching over 14 bases. Germline assignment: CDR1 MDHEN and CDR2 SYDVKM. J lost 9 bases, V lost 3 bases, and 7 bases had no gene match. CDR3 length equals 16 residues.

The chain recombines TRBV6-1 with TRBJ2-1; D is unresolved. The CDR3 is made up of 13 amino acids. Deletions cut 5 bases from V and 2 bases from J, with 7 bases between. CDR1 MNHNS and CDR2 SASEGT come from the germline V gene. The CDR3 DNA reads as TGTGCCAGCAGTTTGGGCACCTACAATGAGCAGTTCTTC. Translated: CASSLGTYNEQFF.

The CDR3 DNA follows: TGTGCCAGCAGCTCACCGGAGGGCAGGGTACCGAGTGAAGCTTTCTTT. It translates to CASSSPEGRVPSEAFF. J is TRBJ1-1 and V is TRBV9, with a tentative D call TRBD1 (5 bases). Per the germline V gene, CDR1 is SGDLS and CDR2 is YYNGEE. V dropped 4 bases and J dropped 7 bases, with 23 bases sitting between them. The CDR3 has 16 amino acids.

J is TRBJ1-1 and V is TRBV29-1; D not resolved. Trimming removed 4 bases at V and 2 bases at J, with 11 bases between. Germline CDR1 reads SQVTM; CDR2 reads ANQGSEA. The CDR3 loop spans 13 amino acids. CDR3 in amino acids: CSVAQALNTEAFF. The CDR3 DNA follows: TGCAGCGTTGCGCAGGCGCTAAACACTGAAGCTTTCTTT.

The chain recombines TRBV4-1 with TRBJ1-3; possible D gene TRBD1, 6 bases. The length of the CDR3 is 14 residues. Germline V gives CDR1 MGHRA, CDR2 YSYEKL. V was pared by 4 bases and J by 0 bases, with 7 bases between. The CDR3 DNA follows: TGCGCCAGCAGCCGAGGGGGCTCTGGAAACACCATATATTTT. It translates to CASSRGGSGNTIYF.

This sequence joins TRBV5-8 and TRBJ1-5; 7 bases match TRBD1. Trimming at V came to 1 base and at J to 4 bases, leaving 5 bases not matched to a gene. Germline V gene data show CDR1 as SGHTS and CDR2 as YDEGEE. The CDR3 is 15 amino acids. The CDR3 sequence is CASSLKGAGNQPQHF. The CDR3 DNA is TGTGCCAGCAGCTTGAAGGGGGCGGGTAATCAGCCCCAGCATTTT. Full variable domain (remainder filled in from reference TRBV5-8 and TRBJ1-5): EAGVTQSPTHLIKTRGQQATLRCSPISGHTSVYWYQQALGLGLQFLLWYDEGEERNRGNFPPRFSGRQFPNYSSELNVNALELEDSALYLCASSLKGAGNQPQHFGDGTRLSIL.

On this clone itself: Within the sample, other DNA sequences also encode this same CDR3. This chain connects TRBV28 to TRBJ1-5; 11 bases map to TRBD1. This CDR3 region has 15 residues. The V and J ends lost 6 bases and 6 bases, in that order; junction bases with no gene match: 7. CDR1 and CDR2 (germline): MDHEN, SYDVKM. The CDR3 here is CASSRTGGAGQPQHF. The CDR3 nucleotides are TGTGCCAGCAGCCGGACAGGGGGCGCGGGTCAGCCCCAGCATTTT. Together with reference TRBV28 and TRBJ1-5, the CDR3 gives the full variable domain: DVKVTQSSRYLVKRTGEKVFLECVQDMDHENMFWYRQDPGLGLRLIYFSYDVKMKEKGDIPEGYSVSREKKERFSLILESASTNQTSMYLCASSRTGGAGQPQHFGDGTRLSIL.

V is TRBV27 and J is TRBJ1-1, with 8 nucleotides matching TRBD1. From germline, CDR1 is MNHEY and CDR2 SMNVEV (reference sequence). With 4 bases clipped from V and 7 bases from J, the junction kept 8 bases outside the gene matches. The CDR3 is made up of 14 amino acids. The CDR3, as DNA: TGTGCCAGCAGTTCGATATCCGGACAGGGTGAAGCTTTCTTT. Amino acid sequence: CASSSISGQGEAFF.

The rearrangement uses TRBV6-6 and TRBJ1-2, with 8 bases identical to TRBD1. J lost 2 bases, V lost 2 bases, and 4 bases had no gene match. The CDR3 sequence is 15 residues long. Germline V CDR1 and CDR2: MNHNY, SVGAGI (reference sequence). The CDR3 DNA sequence: TGTGCCAGCAGTTACGCGACAGGGGACAACTATGGCTACACCTTC. It specifies CASSYATGDNYGYTF.

CDR3 sequence reads: CASSQESLWPGGEAFF. DNA of the CDR3: TGTGCCAGCAGCCAAGAATCCCTGTGGCCGGGGGGTGAAGCTTTCTTT. The rearrangement uses TRBV14 and TRBJ1-1; TRBD1 is a possible D gene (5 bases). Germline CDR1 SGHDN, CDR2 FVKESK. The CDR3 is 16 residues long. V lost 0 bases to trimming and J lost 7 bases, with 18 bases between them.

This chain joins TRBV5-4 and TRBJ2-5; no firm D call. The CDR3 is 15 residues long. Trimming pared 0 bases from V and 0 bases from J, leaving 9 bases between. CDR1 and CDR2 (germline): SGHNT, YYREEE (reference sequence). CDR3 sequence: CASSLASTHQETQYF. Here the CDR3 DNA reads TGTGCCAGCAGCTTGGCCTCTACTCACCAAGAGACCCAGTACTTC.

The sample holds a few counts of this clone. The rearrangement joins TRBV6-5 to TRBJ1-1; D is unclear. Trimming cost V 8 bases and J 0 bases, with 7 bases left between them. Per germline, CDR1 MNHEY and CDR2 SVGAGI. The CDR3 runs 12 residues. In DNA form, the CDR3 reads TGTGCCAGCTGGAGGATGAACACTGAAGCTTTCTTT. It encodes CASWRMNTEAFF.

J is TRBJ1-1 and V is TRBV19; TRBD1 aligns across 10 bases. Germline CDR1 reads LNHDA; CDR2 reads SQIVND (reference sequence). V was pared by 5 bases and J by 4 bases, with 7 bases of the junction left unmatched. The CDR3 contains 15 residues. The CDR3 spells CASSVLGQGVTEAFF. The CDR3 nucleotides read TGTGCCAGTAGTGTCCTCGGACAGGGGGTCACTGAAGCTTTCTTT.